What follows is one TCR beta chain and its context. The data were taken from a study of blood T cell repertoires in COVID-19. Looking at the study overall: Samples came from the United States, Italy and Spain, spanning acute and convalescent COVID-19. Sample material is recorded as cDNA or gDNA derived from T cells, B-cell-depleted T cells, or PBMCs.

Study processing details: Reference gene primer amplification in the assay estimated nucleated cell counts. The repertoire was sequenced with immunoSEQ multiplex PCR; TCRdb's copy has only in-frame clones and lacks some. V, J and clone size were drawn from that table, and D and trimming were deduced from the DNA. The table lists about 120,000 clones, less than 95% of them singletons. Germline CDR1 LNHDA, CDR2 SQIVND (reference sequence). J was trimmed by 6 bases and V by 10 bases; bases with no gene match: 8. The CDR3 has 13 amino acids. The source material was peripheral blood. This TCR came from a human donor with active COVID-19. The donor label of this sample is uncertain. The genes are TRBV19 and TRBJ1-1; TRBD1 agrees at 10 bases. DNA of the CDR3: TGTGCCACCCAGACAGGGGGCGCTTCTGAAGCTTTCTTT. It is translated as CATQTGGASEAFF.